These 18 T cell receptor beta chains came from one sample sequenced in a study of T cells in Graves' hyperthyroidism and ophthalmopathy. The CDR3 regions of TCR beta were amplified from RNA transcripts. First-round RT-PCR with HTBI primers amplified the TCR CDR3 region. TCRdb reprocessed the multiplex PCR reads with MiXCR, giving one entry per CDR3 protein. The data contain a few hundred thousand distinct CDR3 sequences, 15% of them singletons. Sequences were obtained from blood. These TCRs come from a young woman with Graves' hyperthyroidism.

The genes are TRBV19 and TRBJ2-2; no firm D call. V lost 11 bases to trimming and J lost 6 bases, with 7 bases between them. The germline CDR1 and CDR2 sequences are LNHDA and SQIVND (reference sequence). The CDR3 length is 10 residues. The CDR3 region is CAVWAGELFF. The DNA of the CDR3 is TGTGCCGTTTGGGCCGGGGAGCTGTTTTTT.

This clonotype was seen many times. This chain links TRBV12-3 or TRBV12-4 with TRBJ2-5, with TRBD2 matching 8 bases. The CDR3 totals 15 residues. The V gene end was trimmed by 3 bases and the J gene end by 4 bases; junction bases not matched to a gene: 7. Written as DNA, the CDR3 is TGTGCCAGCAGTTTCGGGGGGGGGTGGGGAGAGACCCAGTACTTC. This codes for CASSFGGGWGETQYF.

Ten or more counts support this clonotype. J is TRBJ2-7 and V is TRBV20-1; D might be TRBD1 (6 bases). Trimming cost V 3 bases and J 3 bases, with 9 bases left between them. Germline lookup yields CDR1 DFQATT and CDR2 SNEGSKA (reference sequence). The CDR3 is 12 amino acids. CDR3 sequence: CSASGQFYEQYF. CDR3 DNA sequence: TGCAGTGCTAGCGGACAGTTCTACGAGCAGTACTTC.

This clonotype was counted a few times. This sequence joins TRBV19 and TRBJ1-5, with D maybe TRBD1 (5 bases). This CDR3 has 13 residues. V lost 3 bases to trimming and J lost 10 bases, with 13 bases between them. The germline V gene encodes CDR1 LNHDA and CDR2 SQIVND (reference sequence). The CDR3 region is CASSIGRDGPQHF. For the CDR3, the DNA is TGTGCCAGTAGTATCGGCAGGGACGGTCCCCAGCATTTT.

This clonotype was seen more than once but under ten times. The V call is TRBV5-1, the J call TRBJ2-3; the D is unclear. The CDR3 sequence is 12 residues long. The germline CDR1 and CDR2 sequences are SGHRS and YFSETQ. V was cut by 4 bases and J by 4 bases, with 7 bases left in between. The CDR3 bases are TGCGCCAGCAGCACCTCCGCAGATACGCAGTATTTT. Its protein product is CASSTSADTQYF.

This clonotype was observed at least ten times. V usage is TRBV29-1 and J usage is TRBJ2-1; 9 bases match TRBD2. CDR3 length: 20 amino acids. Trimming removed 0 bases from V and 3 bases from J; junction bases left unmatched: 18. Germline assignment: CDR1 SQVTM and CDR2 ANQGSEA. In DNA, the CDR3 is TGCAGCGTTGAAGATCCCCGGTTAAATCTAGCGGGGTCCATCTACAATGAGCAGTTCTTC. Amino acid sequence: CSVEDPRLNLAGSIYNEQFF.

This chain connects TRBV7-6 to TRBJ2-1; 10 bases agree with TRBD2. The CDR3 extends over 16 amino acids. V shed 5 bases and J 4 bases; nucleotides not matched to a gene: 8. Germline V lookup: CDR1 SGHVS, CDR2 FNYEAQ. As DNA, the CDR3 is TGTGCCAGCAGCCCATCGGGACTAGCGAGGTACAATGAGCAGTTCTTC. Translating gives CASSPSGLARYNEQFF.

This clonotype turned up a few times. V usage is TRBV15 and J usage is TRBJ2-7; 11 bases map to TRBD2. Per the germline V gene, CDR1 is LNHNV and CDR2 is YYDKDF (reference sequence). The CDR3 covers 16 residues. Unmatched junction bases numbered 4, after V lost 3 bases and J lost 0 bases. This CDR3 is CATSRISGRASYEQYF. DNA of the CDR3: TGTGCCACCAGCAGGATTAGCGGGAGGGCCTCCTACGAGCAGTACTTC.

This clonotype was counted a few times. V and J are TRBV7-2 and TRBJ2-3; 9 positions match TRBD2. The ends lost 1 base at V and 5 bases at J; junction bases unmatched: 10. The CDR3 spans 17 residues. Germline V lookup: CDR1 SGHTA, CDR2 FQGNSA. The CDR3 DNA is TGTGCCAGCAGCTTAGGGGCCTGGCGGGAGGGGGGAGATACGCAGTATTTT. Its translation is CASSLGAWREGGDTQYF.

This clonotype has ten or more counts. The chain recombines TRBV2 with TRBJ1-2, with 8 bases fitting TRBD1. There are 17 residues in the CDR3. Germline V gene lookup returns CDR1 SNHLY and CDR2 FYNNEI. The J segment lost 1 base and the V segment lost 6 bases, leaving 13 bases of the junction unmatched. DNA of the CDR3: TGTGCCAGCAGCGCCGGGACAGGAAGGCCCGTTAACTATGGCTACACCTTC. This translates into CASSAGTGRPVNYGYTF.

This clonotype has a count of ten or more. V is TRBV24-1 and J is TRBJ2-7; D call uncertain. V dropped 1 base and J dropped 3 bases, with 15 bases sitting between them. CDR3 length: 16 residues. Germline V CDR1 and CDR2: KGHDR, SFDVKD. The CDR3 reads CATSDFRQVGFYEQYF. The CDR3 region has the DNA TGTGCCACCAGTGATTTTCGCCAGGTGGGGTTCTACGAGCAGTACTTC.

The J gene is TRBJ2-4, the V gene TRBV20-1, with D perhaps TRBD1 or TRBD2 (6 bases each). The CDR3 has 15 amino acids. With 0 bases removed from V and 2 bases from J, the gap between germline ends came to 11 bases. Germline lookup yields CDR1 DFQATT and CDR2 SNEGSKA (reference sequence). In DNA form, the CDR3 reads TGCAGTGCTAGAGAGGGGGGACATACCAAAAACATTCAGTACTTC. It translates to CSAREGGHTKNIQYF.

V usage is TRBV19 and J usage is TRBJ1-5; TRBD1 agrees at 9 bases. The germline V gene has CDR1 LNHDA and CDR2 SQIVND (reference sequence). V gave up 1 base and J gave up 2 bases; unmatched junction bases: 3. The CDR3 length is 16 residues. CDR3 nucleotide sequence: TGTGCCAGTAGTATAGGGGGACAGGGCCGCAATCAGCCCCAGCATTTT. Translated: CASSIGGQGRNQPQHF.

This clonotype has more than one count but fewer than ten. The V and J genes are TRBV29-1 and TRBJ2-7; TRBD1 matches 11 bases. Germline loops: CDR1 SQVTM, CDR2 ANQGSEA. The CDR3 spans 15 residues. V shed 3 bases and J 2 bases; nucleotides not matched to a gene: 6. The CDR3 spells CSVEDRGRGPYEQYF. Written as DNA, the CDR3 is TGCAGCGTTGAGGACAGGGGGCGGGGTCCCTACGAGCAGTACTTC.

In this sample, this clonotype turned up many times. The V gene is TRBV20-1, the J gene TRBJ2-5, with 10 nucleotides matching TRBD1. The CDR3 has 13 amino acids. CDR1 is DFQATT and CDR2 is SNEGSKA in the germline V gene (reference sequence). The CDR3 DNA reads as TGCAGCCTCTTGGGGGACAGGGGAGAGACCCAGTACTTC. As protein: CSLLGDRGETQYF.

This clonotype was seen a few times. The chain carries TRBV2 and TRBJ2-7; no clear D gene. V was shortened by 4 bases and J by 3 bases, with 10 bases between the two germline ends. CDR1 SNHLY and CDR2 FYNNEI come from the germline V gene. The CDR3 has 13 residues. The CDR3 DNA follows: TGTGCCAGCAGTGCTATGACGGGCTACGAGCAGTACTTC. Translated: CASSAMTGYEQYF.

CDR3 amino acids: CATSDLQASGRSGELFF. DNA for the CDR3: TGTGCCACCAGTGATTTGCAGGCTAGCGGGAGGTCCGGGGAGCTGTTTTTT. V and J are TRBV24-1 and TRBJ2-2; TRBD2 matches at 11 bases. Germline V gene lookup returns CDR1 KGHDR and CDR2 SFDVKD. This CDR3 region has 17 residues. Trimming at V came to 0 bases and at J to 6 bases, leaving 5 bases not matched to a gene.

This clonotype was counted ten times or more. The V gene is TRBV3-1, the J gene TRBJ2-3; D gene uncertain. Trimming stripped 3 bases from V and 4 bases from J, with 17 bases between. The CDR3 length is 16 residues. Germline V gene sequence: CDR1 LGHDT, CDR2 YNNKEL (reference sequence). CDR3 nucleotide sequence: TGTGCCAGCAGCCATTCCCCCGTCACGAGGCCAGATACGCAGTATTTT. Translated: CASSHSPVTRPDTQYF.